Sequencing of this TCR beta chain was carried out in a study of blood T cell repertoires in COVID-19. TCRdb keeps only in-frame clones here, not all; method: immunoSEQ multiplex PCR. There are approximately 200,000 clones in the sample; almost 90% occur only once, and around 1.5% lies in the top ten. Germline V gene lookup returns CDR1 MGHDK and CDR2 SYGVNS. This CDR3 region has 14 residues. V trimming: 2 bases; J trimming: 7 bases; junction bases outside the gene matches: 7. The genes are TRBV25-1 and TRBJ1-1; the match to TRBD1 covers 7 bases. This receptor was identified in a man between 18 and 29 years old with active or convalescent COVID-19. The material sequenced was peripheral blood. The DNA of the CDR3 is TGTGCCAGCAGTGAACCTCGACAGGGAGGTGAAGCTTTCTTT. Protein product: CASSEPRQGGEAFF.